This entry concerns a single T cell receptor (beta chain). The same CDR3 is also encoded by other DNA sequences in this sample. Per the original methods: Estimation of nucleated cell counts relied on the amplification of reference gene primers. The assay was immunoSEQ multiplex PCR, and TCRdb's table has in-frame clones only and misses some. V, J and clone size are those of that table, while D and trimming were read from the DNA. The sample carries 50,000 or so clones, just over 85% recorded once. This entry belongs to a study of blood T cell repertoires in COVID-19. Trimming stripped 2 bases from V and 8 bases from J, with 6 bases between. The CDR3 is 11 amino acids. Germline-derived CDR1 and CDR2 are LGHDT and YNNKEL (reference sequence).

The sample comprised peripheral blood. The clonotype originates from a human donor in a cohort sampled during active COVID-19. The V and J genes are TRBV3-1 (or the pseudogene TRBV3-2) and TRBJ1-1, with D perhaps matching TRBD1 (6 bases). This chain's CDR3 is CASSQTGEAFF. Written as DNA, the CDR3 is TGTGCCAGCAGCCAAACAGGGGAAGCTTTCTTT.